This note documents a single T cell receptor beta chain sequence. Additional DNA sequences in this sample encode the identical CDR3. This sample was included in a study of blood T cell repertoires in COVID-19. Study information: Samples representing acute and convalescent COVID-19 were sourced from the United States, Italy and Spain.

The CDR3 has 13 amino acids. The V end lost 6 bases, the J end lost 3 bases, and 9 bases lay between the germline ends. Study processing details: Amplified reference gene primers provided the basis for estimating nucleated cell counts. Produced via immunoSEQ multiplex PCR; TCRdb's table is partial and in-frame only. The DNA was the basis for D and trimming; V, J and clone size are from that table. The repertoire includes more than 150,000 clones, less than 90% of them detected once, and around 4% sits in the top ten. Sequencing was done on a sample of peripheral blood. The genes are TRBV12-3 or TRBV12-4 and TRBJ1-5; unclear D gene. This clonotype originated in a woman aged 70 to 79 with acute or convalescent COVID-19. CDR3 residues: CASSPMANQPQHF. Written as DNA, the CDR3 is TGTGCCAGCAGCCCGATGGCCAATCAGCCCCAGCATTTT.